Listed below are T cell receptor beta chains from one sample, sequenced in a study of cytomegalovirus exposure and HLA in healthy donors. Produced via immunoSEQ multiplex PCR; TCRdb's table is partial and in-frame only. This table has a few hundred thousand clones, more than 65% appearing once. The specimen sequenced was PBMCs. The receptors were gathered from a woman in her 30s in good health and CMV-seronegative. CDR3s include the opening cysteine and the closing phenylalanine or tryptophan. A D gene is named only where the DNA matches it firmly. Clone size is not always given. Where it is, it says once, few, many or a class for expanded clones.

TRBJ2-7 TRBV6-5 NA TRBD1 CASTKQGYEGEQYF TGTGCCAGCACCAAACAGGGGTATGAGGGCGAGCAGTACTTC
TRBJ2-2 TRBV10-3 NA NA CAISPGDGELFF TGTGCCATCAGTCCGGGGGATGGGGAGCTGTTTTTT
TRBJ1-2 TRBV9 NA TRBD1 CASSVGDSETFNYGYTF TGTGCCAGCAGCGTGGGGGACAGCGAGACCTTTAACTATGGCTACACCTTC
TRBJ2-3 TRBV7-2 NA TRBD2 CASSPGGRIVDTQYF TGTGCCAGCAGCCCCGGCGGGAGGATTGTCGATACGCAGTATTTT
TRBJ2-7 TRBV7-9 few NA CASSLDSISSEQYF TGTGCCAGCAGCTTAGACAGTATATCCTCCGAGCAGTACTTC
TRBJ2-7 TRBV6-6 few NA CASSYLRSYEQYF TGTGCCAGCAGTTACTTACGTAGTTACGAGCAGTACTTC
TRBJ2-3 TRBV5-4 NA TRBD1 CASSWGTGLADTQYF TGTGCCAGCAGCTGGGGGACAGGGCTCGCAGATACGCAGTATTTT
TRBJ1-2 TRBV6-5 NA NA CASSEIHGYTF TGTGCCAGCAGTGAGATCCATGGCTACACCTTC
TRBJ2-3 TRBV19 once NA CASSFSIRSDTQYF TGTGCCAGCAGTTTTTCCATTCGGTCAGATACGCAGTATTTT
TRBJ2-7 TRBV30 NA TRBD1 CAWSVLGQGLLGQYF TGTGCCTGGAGTGTTTTAGGACAGGGACTTTTGGGGCAGTACTTC
TRBJ1-2 TRBV5-8 NA TRBD1 CASSWTGTYGYTF TGTGCCAGCAGCTGGACAGGGACGTATGGCTACACCTTC
TRBJ2-5 TRBV11-1 NA TRBD1 CASSPRDRGETQYF TGTGCCAGCAGCCCACGGGACAGGGGAGAGACCCAGTACTTC
TRBJ1-2 TRBV7-9 NA NA CASTPSGQTRYTF TGTGCCAGCACCCCCTCCGGACAGACACGATACACCTTC
TRBJ1-2 TRBV13 few TRBD1 CASSFRGLEGYTF TGTGCCAGCAGTTTCAGGGGGCTGGAGGGCTACACCTTC
TRBJ2-7 TRBV2 once TRBD1 CASDRTGAEQYF TGTGCCAGCGACCGGACAGGCGCCGAGCAGTACTTC
TRBJ2-3 TRBV7-2 NA TRBD2 CASSLGRSSGSDTQYF TGTGCCAGCAGCTTAGGGAGGAGTAGCGGGAGTGATACGCAGTATTTT
TRBJ2-2 TRBV6-6 NA TRBD2 CASSPRAGGYTGELFF TGTGCCAGCAGTCCCAGGGCGGGGGGGTACACCGGGGAGCTGTTTTTT
TRBJ2-5 TRBV6-1 NA TRBD1 CASSEEGGAGLGTQYF TGTGCCAGCAGTGAAGAAGGGGGCGCCGGCTTGGGGACCCAGTACTTC
TRBJ1-1 TRBV7-9 NA NA CASSLGGPEAFF TGTGCCAGCAGCTTAGGCGGGCCTGAAGCTTTCTTT
TRBJ2-5 TRBV15 NA TRBD1 CATSKLRGRGFGTQYF TGTGCCACCAGCAAGCTCAGGGGGCGCGGATTCGGGACCCAGTACTTC
TRBJ1-1 TRBV6-7 NA TRBD1 CASSLRVDRGVTEAFF TGTGCCAGCAGTTTGAGAGTTGACAGGGGGGTCACTGAAGCTTTCTTT
TRBJ2-7 TRBV30 NA NA CAWSVLGGPYEQYF TGTGCCTGGAGTGTCCTGGGGGGGCCCTACGAGCAGTACTTC
TRBJ1-4 TRBV4-2 NA NA CASSQDGATNEKLFF TGTGCCAGCAGCCAAGACGGGGCAACTAATGAAAAACTGTTTTTT
TRBJ1-2 TRBV7-9 NA NA CASSLQEGPWKSTNYGYTF TGTGCCAGCAGCTTACAGGAGGGGCCATGGAAAAGCACTAACTATGGCTACACCTTC
TRBJ1-2 TRBV30 NA TRBD1 CAWRSGQGDYGYTF TGTGCCTGGAGGTCGGGACAGGGCGACTATGGCTACACCTTC
TRBJ2-7 TRBV19 NA TRBD1 CASSRDRGLVEQYF TGTGCCAGTAGTAGGGACAGGGGGCTAGTCGAGCAGTACTTC
TRBJ2-7 TRBV10-3 NA TRBD1 CAISSSRGRRYEQYF TGTGCCATCAGTTCAAGCAGGGGGCGCCGATACGAGCAGTACTTC
TRBJ1-1 TRBV10-3 NA NA CASSATGNTEAFF TGTGCCAGCAGTGCCACAGGGAACACTGAAGCTTTCTTT
TRBJ2-2 TRBV30 few TRBD1 CAWRPQTGIGELFF TGTGCCTGGAGGCCCCAGACAGGGATCGGGGAGCTGTTTTTT
TRBJ1-6 TRBV14 NA NA CASSSRESYNSPLHF TGTGCCAGCAGCTCCCGGGAATCATATAATTCACCCCTCCACTTT
TRBJ2-1 TRBV6-5 NA NA CASNTGGIAYNEQFF TGTGCCAGCAATACCGGGGGTATCGCCTACAATGAGCAGTTCTTC
TRBJ1-2 TRBV14 NA NA CASSLRVDYGYTF TGTGCCAGCAGCCTCCGGGTCGACTATGGCTACACCTTC
TRBJ2-2 TRBV5-1 NA NA CASSITGYGTGELFF TGCGCCAGCAGTATAACAGGGTATGGGACCGGGGAGCTGTTTTTT
TRBJ2-7 TRBV27 NA NA CASSLTGHPTYEQYF TGTGCCAGCAGTTTAACCGGACATCCTACCTACGAGCAGTACTTC
TRBJ2-1 TRBV28 NA TRBD2 CASSLLAVKGNEQFF TGTGCCAGCAGTCTCCTAGCGGTCAAAGGGAATGAGCAGTTCTTC
TRBJ2-7 TRBV19 NA TRBD2 CASSPGTSGVLYEQYF TGTGCCAGTAGCCCCGGGACTAGCGGAGTTCTTTACGAGCAGTACTTC
TRBJ1-1 TRBV7-9 NA TRBD1 CASSTRTGMNTEAFF TGTGCCAGCAGCACCCGGACAGGGATGAACACTGAAGCTTTCTTT
TRBJ2-6 TRBV6-5 NA NA CASSPDGANVLTF TGTGCCAGCAGTCCAGATGGGGCCAACGTCCTGACTTTC
TRBJ2-2 TRBV9 NA TRBD2 CASSSNLAGGNTGELFF TGTGCCAGCAGCTCTAATCTAGCGGGGGGAAACACCGGGGAGCTGTTTTTT
TRBJ2-5 TRBV25-1 once TRBD1 CASRHGTGRAETQYF TGTGCCAGCAGACATGGGACAGGGAGGGCAGAGACCCAGTACTTC
TRBJ2-7 TRBV2 NA TRBD2 CASSTLGGFDEQYF TGTGCCAGCAGTACCCTGGGAGGGTTCGACGAGCAGTACTTC
TRBJ2-7 TRBV19 NA NA CASSIAAGNSYEQYF TGTGCCAGTAGTATAGCGGCAGGAAACTCCTACGAGCAGTACTTC
TRBJ2-7 TRBV19 NA TRBD1 CASSSRDRSPYEQYF TGTGCCAGTAGCTCCCGGGACAGAAGTCCCTACGAGCAGTACTTC
TRBJ1-3 TRBV7-3 NA NA CASSSGHSGNTIYF TGTGCCAGCAGCTCCGGACACTCTGGAAACACCATATATTTT
TRBJ2-1 TRBV27 NA TRBD2 CASRPTSGYSYNEQFF TGTGCCAGCAGGCCAACTAGCGGTTACTCCTACAATGAGCAGTTCTTC
TRBJ2-1 TRBV7-3 NA NA CASSLRGEYNEQFF TGTGCCAGCAGCTTAAGAGGAGAGTACAATGAGCAGTTCTTC
TRBJ1-1 TRBV19 NA NA CASVGGRTEAFF TGTGCCAGTGTCGGCGGGAGGACTGAAGCTTTCTTT
TRBJ1-1 TRBV10-1 NA TRBD1 CASRPTGGTEAFF TGCGCCAGCAGACCCACAGGGGGGACTGAAGCTTTCTTT
TRBJ2-1 TRBV6-1 NA NA CASSDGTLKRLNEQFF TGTGCCAGCAGTGACGGGACTCTCAAACGACTCAATGAGCAGTTCTTC
TRBJ1-1 TRBV11-2 NA NA CASSPGGGTTEAFF TGTGCCAGCAGCCCCGGAGGAGGGACCACTGAAGCTTTCTTT
TRBJ2-1 TRBV18 NA TRBD1 CASSPLSGTGGNEQFF TGTGCCAGCTCACCACTCTCCGGGACAGGGGGCAATGAGCAGTTCTTC
TRBJ1-1 TRBV6-5 NA NA CASTQADNTEAFF TGTGCCAGCACTCAGGCAGATAACACTGAAGCTTTCTTT
TRBJ2-4 TRBV2 NA TRBD1 CASTGTGGLNIQYF TGTGCCAGCACCGGGACAGGGGGATTGAACATTCAGTACTTC
TRBJ2-5 TRBV18 NA NA CASSPSPYLRAQYF TGTGCCAGCTCACCATCTCCGTACCTACGGGCCCAGTACTTC
TRBJ1-1 TRBV27 NA NA CASSLSGMNTEAFF TGTGCCAGCAGTTTGTCAGGGATGAACACTGAAGCTTTCTTT
TRBJ2-3 TRBV7-3 few TRBD2 CASSSGTSGETDTQYF TGTGCCAGCAGCTCCGGGACTAGCGGGGAGACAGATACGCAGTATTTT